This T cell receptor (beta chain) was sequenced for a study of blood T cells in healthy people across ages. Study-wide points: More naive CD4+ cells and higher diversity were found in long-lived than in aged donors. The CMV status of each donor remained undetermined, and this could have confounded shifts in expanded clonotypes.

Together with a sample-barcoded 5' primer, a J-beta primer mix was included in a second PCR lasting roughly 7 to 11 cycles. The template-switch adaptor was a 5' adaptor with 12 random nucleotides. It tagged each cDNA molecule. TCRdb called the 5' RACE reads again in MiXCR, with one record for every CDR3 protein. The sample holds hundreds of thousands of distinct CDR3 sequences, 40% to 50% seen once. CDR3 size: 12 residues. Germline V gene sequence: CDR1 DFQATT, CDR2 SNEGSKA (reference sequence). The donors, all healthy, were Caucasians living in Russia, aged about 6 to 90. Turning to this clonotype: Its specificity is not known.

This chain uses TRBV20-1 with TRBJ1-2; D is undetermined. This receptor was taken from a man older than 75 in good health. Specimen: blood. CDR3 region: CRASGTNYGYTF. As DNA, the CDR3 is TGCAGGGCTTCAGGAACAAACTATGGCTACACCTTC.